The clone carrying this TCR beta chain came up a few times. The protocol was immunoSEQ multiplex PCR, while the TCRdb copy is restricted to in-frame clones and leaves out a portion. The table records around 1.9 million clones, around 93% of them present only once. Germline V gene data show CDR1 as SEHNR and CDR2 as FQNEAQ (reference sequence). V lost 3 bases and J lost 5, with 13 bases in between. The CDR3 consists of 14 residues. As defined, naive CD8 cells were CD45RO-negative and positively selected for CCR7, with terminally differentiated effector memory CD45RA+ cells excluded. The data originate from a study of shared clonotypes between healthy human individuals.

The sequenced sample was naive CD8+ T cells from PBMCs. The chain couples TRBV7-9 to TRBJ1-2, with a tentative D call TRBD1 (6 bases). This clonotype originated in a man between 18 and 29 years old in good health. Some clones in this sample may be carry-over from other donors' samples. In DNA form, the CDR3 reads TGTGCCAGCAGCTTTGCAGGGGCGACTTATGGCTACACCTTC. This encodes CASSFAGATYGYTF. The full variable domain, completed using reference TRBV7-9 and TRBJ1-2, is DTGVSQNPRHKITKRGQNVTFRCDPISEHNRLYWYRQTLGQGPEFLTYFQNEAQLEKSRLLSDRFSAERPKGSFSTLEIQRTEQGDSAMYLCASSFAGATYGYTFGSGTRLTVV.